This section outlines one T cell receptor (beta chain) sequence together with its context. This record belongs to a study of blood T cell repertoires in COVID-19. Background on the study: In each case, the material was cDNA or gDNA derived from T cells, B-cell-depleted T cells, or PBMCs.

As processed by the authors: Estimates of nucleated cell counts were drawn from the amplification of reference gene primers. Data came from immunoSEQ multiplex PCR; TCRdb stores just in-frame clones and leaves some out. Clonal size and the V and J genes are those of that table, whereas D and trimming came from the DNA. The sample shows 75,000 to 80,000 clones, approximately 85% of them seen only once. Germline loops: CDR1 SGHDN, CDR2 FVKESK. V dropped 4 bases and J dropped 1 base, with 7 bases sitting between them. This CDR3 has 13 amino acids. The receptor comes from a man in his 60s with COVID-19, enrolled during active disease. The chain has TRBV14 and TRBJ1-1; D gene uncertain. The specimen sequenced was peripheral blood. As DNA, the CDR3 is TGTGCCAGCAGCCCGAGGGAGAACACTGAAGCTTTCTTT. This encodes CASSPRENTEAFF.